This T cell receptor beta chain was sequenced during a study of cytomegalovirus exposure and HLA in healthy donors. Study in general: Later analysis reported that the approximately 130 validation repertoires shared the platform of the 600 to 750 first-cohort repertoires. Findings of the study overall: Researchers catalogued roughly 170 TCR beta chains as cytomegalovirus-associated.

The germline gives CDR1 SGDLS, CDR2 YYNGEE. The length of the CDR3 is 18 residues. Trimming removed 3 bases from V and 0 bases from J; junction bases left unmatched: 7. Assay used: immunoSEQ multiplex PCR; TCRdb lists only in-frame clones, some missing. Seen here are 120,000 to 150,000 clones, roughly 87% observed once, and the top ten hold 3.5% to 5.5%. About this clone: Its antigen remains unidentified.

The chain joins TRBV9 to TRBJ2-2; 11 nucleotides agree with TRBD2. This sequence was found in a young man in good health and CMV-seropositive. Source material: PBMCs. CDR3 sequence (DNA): TGTGCCAGCAGCGAACCTATAGCGGGAGGGACGAACACCGGGGAGCTGTTTTTT. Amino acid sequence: CASSEPIAGGTNTGELFF. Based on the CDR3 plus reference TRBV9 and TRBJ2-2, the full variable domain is DSGVTQTPKHLITATGQRVTLRCSPRSGDLSVYWYQQSLDQGLQFLIQYYNGEERAKGNILERFSAQQFPDLHSELNLSSLELGDSALYFCASSEPIAGGTNTGELFFGEGSRLTVL.